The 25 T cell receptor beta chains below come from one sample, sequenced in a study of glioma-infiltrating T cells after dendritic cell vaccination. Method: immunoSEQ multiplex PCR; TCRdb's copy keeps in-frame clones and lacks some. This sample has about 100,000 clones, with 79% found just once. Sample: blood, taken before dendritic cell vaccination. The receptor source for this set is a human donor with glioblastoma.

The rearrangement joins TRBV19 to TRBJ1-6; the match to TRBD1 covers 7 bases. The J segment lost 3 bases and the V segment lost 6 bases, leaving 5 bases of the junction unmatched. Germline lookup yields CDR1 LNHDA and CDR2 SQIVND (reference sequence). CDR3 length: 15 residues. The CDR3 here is CASRQDRFYNSPLHF. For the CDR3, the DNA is TGTGCCAGTAGACAGGACAGGTTCTATAATTCACCCCTCCACTTT.

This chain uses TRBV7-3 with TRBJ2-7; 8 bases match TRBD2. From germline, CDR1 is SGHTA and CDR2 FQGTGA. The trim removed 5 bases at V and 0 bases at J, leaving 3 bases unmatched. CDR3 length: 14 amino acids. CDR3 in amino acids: CASSHSGDSYEQYF. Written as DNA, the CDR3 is TGTGCCAGCAGCCATAGCGGGGACTCCTACGAGCAGTACTTC. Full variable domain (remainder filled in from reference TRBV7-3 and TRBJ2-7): GAGVSQTPSNKVTEKGKYVELRCDPISGHTALYWYRQSLGQGPEFLIYFQGTGAADDSGLPNDRFFAVRPEGSVSTLKIQRTERGDSAVYLCASSHSGDSYEQYFGPGTRLTVT.

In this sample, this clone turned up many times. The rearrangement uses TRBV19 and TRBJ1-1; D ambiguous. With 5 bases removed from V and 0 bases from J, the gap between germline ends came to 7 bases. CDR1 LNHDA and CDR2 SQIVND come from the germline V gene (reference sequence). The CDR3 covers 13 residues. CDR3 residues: CASSWHVNTEAFF. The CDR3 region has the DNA TGTGCCAGTAGTTGGCACGTGAACACTGAAGCTTTCTTT.

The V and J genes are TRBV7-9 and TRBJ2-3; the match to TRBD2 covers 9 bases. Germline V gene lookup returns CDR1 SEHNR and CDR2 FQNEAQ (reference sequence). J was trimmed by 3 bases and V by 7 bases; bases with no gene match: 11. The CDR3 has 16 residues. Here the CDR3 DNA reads TGTGCCAGCATCCAGAGACGGCGGGGGGGGACAGATACGCAGTATTTT. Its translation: CASIQRRRGGTDTQYF.

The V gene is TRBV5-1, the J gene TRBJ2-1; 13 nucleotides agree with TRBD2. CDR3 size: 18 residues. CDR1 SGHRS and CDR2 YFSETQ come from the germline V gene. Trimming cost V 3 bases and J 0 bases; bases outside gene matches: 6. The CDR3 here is CASSWTGLAGSSYNEQFF. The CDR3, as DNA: TGCGCCAGCAGCTGGACGGGACTAGCGGGGAGCTCCTACAATGAGCAGTTCTTC. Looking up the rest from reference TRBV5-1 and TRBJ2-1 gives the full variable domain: KAGVTQTPRYLIKTRGQQVTLSCSPISGHRSVSWYQQTPGQGLQFLFEYFSETQRNKGNFPGRFSGRQFSNSRSEMNVSTLELGDSALYLCASSWTGLAGSSYNEQFFGPGTRLTVL.

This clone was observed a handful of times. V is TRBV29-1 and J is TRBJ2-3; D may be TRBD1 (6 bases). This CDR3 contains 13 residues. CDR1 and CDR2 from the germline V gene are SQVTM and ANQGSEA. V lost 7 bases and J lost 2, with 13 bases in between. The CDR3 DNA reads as TGCAGCGCTACACAGGGCTCCACAGATACGCAGTATTTT. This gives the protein CSATQGSTDTQYF.

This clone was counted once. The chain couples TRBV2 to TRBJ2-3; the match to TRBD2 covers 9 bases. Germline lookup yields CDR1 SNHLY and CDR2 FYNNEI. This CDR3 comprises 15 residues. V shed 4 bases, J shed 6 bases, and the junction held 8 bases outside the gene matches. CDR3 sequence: CASSVLAGGPDTQYF. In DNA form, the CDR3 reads TGTGCCAGCAGTGTCCTTGCGGGGGGGCCCGATACGCAGTATTTT.

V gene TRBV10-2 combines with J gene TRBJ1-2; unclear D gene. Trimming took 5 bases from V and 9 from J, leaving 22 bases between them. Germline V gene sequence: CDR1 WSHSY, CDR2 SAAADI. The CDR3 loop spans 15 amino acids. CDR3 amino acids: CASSPVGGSSGSYTF. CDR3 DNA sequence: TGCGCCAGCAGTCCCGTAGGAGGCTCTTCGGGTAGCTACACCTTC.

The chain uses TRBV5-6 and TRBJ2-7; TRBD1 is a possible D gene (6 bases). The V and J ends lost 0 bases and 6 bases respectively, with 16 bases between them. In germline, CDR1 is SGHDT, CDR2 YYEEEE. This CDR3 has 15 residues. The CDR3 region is CASSLAGTPGGEQYF. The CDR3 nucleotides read TGTGCCAGCAGCTTGGCCGGGACACCCGGCGGCGAGCAGTACTTC.

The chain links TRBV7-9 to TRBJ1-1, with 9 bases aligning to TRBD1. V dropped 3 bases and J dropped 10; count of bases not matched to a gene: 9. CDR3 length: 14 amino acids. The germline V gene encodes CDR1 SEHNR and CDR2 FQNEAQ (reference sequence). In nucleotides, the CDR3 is TGTGCCAGCAGCTTCCAACAGGGGGCTACAGGAGCTTTCTTT. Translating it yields CASSFQQGATGAFF.

CDR3 nucleotides: TGCGCCAGCTTTGGACAGGGGATCTCCGGGGAGCTGTTTTTT. This codes for CASFGQGISGELFF. The chain is built from TRBV5-1 and TRBJ2-2; 9 bases agree with TRBD1. V was clipped by 7 bases and J by 6 bases; unmatched bases: 7. The germline gives CDR1 SGHRS, CDR2 YFSETQ. The CDR3 spans 14 residues.

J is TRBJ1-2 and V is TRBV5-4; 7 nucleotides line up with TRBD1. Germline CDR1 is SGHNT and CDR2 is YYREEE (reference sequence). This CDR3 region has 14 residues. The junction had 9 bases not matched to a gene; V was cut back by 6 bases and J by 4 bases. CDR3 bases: TGTGCCAGCACCCAACAAGGGGGCTTCTATGGCTACACCTTC. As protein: CASTQQGGFYGYTF.

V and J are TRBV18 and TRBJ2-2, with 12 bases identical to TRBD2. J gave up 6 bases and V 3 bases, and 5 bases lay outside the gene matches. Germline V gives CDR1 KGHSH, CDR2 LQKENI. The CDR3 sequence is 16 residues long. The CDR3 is CASSPRGLAGSGELFF. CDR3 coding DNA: TGTGCCAGCTCACCCCGTGGACTAGCGGGATCCGGGGAGCTGTTTTTT.

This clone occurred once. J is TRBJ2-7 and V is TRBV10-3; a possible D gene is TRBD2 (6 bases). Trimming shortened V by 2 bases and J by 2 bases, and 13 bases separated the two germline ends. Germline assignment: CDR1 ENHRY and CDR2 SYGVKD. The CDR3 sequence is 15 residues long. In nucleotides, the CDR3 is TGTGCCATCAGTGAGACCCCCTCTAGCGCCTACGAGCAGTACTTC. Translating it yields CAISETPSSAYEQYF.

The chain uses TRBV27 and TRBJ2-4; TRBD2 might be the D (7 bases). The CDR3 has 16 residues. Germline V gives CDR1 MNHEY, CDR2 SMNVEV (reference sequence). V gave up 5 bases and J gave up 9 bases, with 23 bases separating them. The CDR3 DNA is TGTGCCAGCAGTACGACTAGGGGGGGGTGGAGAGCCATTCAGTACTTC. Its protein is CASSTTRGGWRAIQYF.

This chain's CDR3 is CASSVEDRFVYEQYF. The CDR3 DNA is TGTGCCAGCAGCGTAGAGGACAGGTTTGTTTACGAGCAGTACTTC. V gene TRBV9 combines with J gene TRBJ2-7, with 7 bases lining up with TRBD1. Unmatched junction bases numbered 7, after V lost 0 bases and J lost 4 bases. Germline V gene lookup returns CDR1 SGDLS and CDR2 YYNGEE. This CDR3 contains 15 residues.

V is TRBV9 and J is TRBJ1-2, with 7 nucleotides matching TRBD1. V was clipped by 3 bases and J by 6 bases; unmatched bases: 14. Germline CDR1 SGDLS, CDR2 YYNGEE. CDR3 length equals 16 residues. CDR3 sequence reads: CASSESVTGVPNGYTF. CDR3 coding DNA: TGTGCCAGCAGCGAATCAGTCACAGGGGTACCGAATGGCTACACCTTC.

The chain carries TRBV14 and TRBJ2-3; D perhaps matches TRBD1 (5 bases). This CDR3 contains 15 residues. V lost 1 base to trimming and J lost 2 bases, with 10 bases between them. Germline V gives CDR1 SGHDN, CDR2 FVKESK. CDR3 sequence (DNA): TGTGCCAGCAGCCAAGGACAGATACCCACAGATACGCAGTATTTT. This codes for CASSQGQIPTDTQYF.

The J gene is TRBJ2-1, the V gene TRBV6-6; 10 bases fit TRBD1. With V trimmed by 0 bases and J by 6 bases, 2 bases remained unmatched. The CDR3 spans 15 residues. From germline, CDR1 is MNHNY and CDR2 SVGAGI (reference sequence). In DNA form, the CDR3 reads TGTGCCAGCAGTTACTCGGGGGACAGGGGCAATGAGCAGTTCTTC. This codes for CASSYSGDRGNEQFF.

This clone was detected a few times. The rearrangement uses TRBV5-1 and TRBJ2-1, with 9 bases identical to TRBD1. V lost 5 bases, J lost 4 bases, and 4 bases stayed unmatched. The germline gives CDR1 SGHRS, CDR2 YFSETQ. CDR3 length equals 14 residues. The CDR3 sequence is CASRVGTGYNEQFF. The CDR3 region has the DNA TGCGCCAGCAGGGTGGGGACAGGGTACAATGAGCAGTTCTTC.

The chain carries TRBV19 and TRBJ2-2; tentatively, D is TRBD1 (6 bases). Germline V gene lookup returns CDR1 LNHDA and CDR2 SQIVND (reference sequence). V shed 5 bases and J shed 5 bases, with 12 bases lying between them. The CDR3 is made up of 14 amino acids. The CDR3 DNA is TGTGCCAGTAGTGGACAGCCCGGTACCGGGGAGCTGTTTTTT. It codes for CASSGQPGTGELFF.

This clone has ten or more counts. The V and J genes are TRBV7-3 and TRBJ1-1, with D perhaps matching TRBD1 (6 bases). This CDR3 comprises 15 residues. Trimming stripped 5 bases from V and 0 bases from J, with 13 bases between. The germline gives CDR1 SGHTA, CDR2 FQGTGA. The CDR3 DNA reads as TGTGCCAGCAGCCGAGACGGACAGCTGAACACTGAAGCTTTCTTT. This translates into CASSRDGQLNTEAFF.

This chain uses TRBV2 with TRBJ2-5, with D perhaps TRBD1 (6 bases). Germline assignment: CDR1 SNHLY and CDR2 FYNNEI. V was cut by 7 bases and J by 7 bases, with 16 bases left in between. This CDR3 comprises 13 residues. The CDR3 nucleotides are TGTGCCAGCATCCAACAGGGCCAGGGGACCCAGTACTTC. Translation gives CASIQQGQGTQYF.

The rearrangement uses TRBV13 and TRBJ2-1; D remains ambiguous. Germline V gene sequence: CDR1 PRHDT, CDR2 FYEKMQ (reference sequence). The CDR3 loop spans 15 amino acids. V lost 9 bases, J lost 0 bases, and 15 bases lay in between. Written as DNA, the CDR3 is TGTGCCAGTGTCGGTCGGTTTAGCTCCTACAATGAGCAGTTCTTC. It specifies CASVGRFSSYNEQFF.

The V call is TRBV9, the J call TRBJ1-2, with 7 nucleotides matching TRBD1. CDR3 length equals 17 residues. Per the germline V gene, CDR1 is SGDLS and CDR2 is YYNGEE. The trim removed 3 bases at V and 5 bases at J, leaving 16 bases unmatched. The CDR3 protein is CASSASLTGAIRYGYTF. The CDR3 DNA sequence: TGTGCCAGCAGCGCCTCACTTACAGGGGCCATACGATATGGCTACACCTTC.